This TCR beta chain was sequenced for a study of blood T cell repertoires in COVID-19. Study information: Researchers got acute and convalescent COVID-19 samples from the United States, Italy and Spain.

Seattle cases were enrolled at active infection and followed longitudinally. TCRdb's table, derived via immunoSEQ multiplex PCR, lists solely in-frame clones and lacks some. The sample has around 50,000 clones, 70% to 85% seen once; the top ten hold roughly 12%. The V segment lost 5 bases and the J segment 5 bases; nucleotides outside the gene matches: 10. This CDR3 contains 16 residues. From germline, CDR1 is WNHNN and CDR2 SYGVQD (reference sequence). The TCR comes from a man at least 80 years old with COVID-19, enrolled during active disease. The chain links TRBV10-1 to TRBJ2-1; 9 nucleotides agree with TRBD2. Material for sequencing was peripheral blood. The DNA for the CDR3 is TGCGCCAGCAGTTCCCCGACTAGCGGATTCAACAATGAGCAGTTCTTC. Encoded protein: CASSSPTSGFNNEQFF.